Following are 30 T cell receptor beta chains from one sample sequenced in a study of blood T cell repertoires in COVID-19. Method: immunoSEQ multiplex PCR; TCRdb's copy keeps in-frame clones and lacks some. The data hold some 240,000 clones, with more than 75% observed a single time. Sequencing used peripheral blood. All receptors come from a woman aged 55-69 years with active or convalescent COVID-19.

The chain couples TRBV5-1 to TRBJ1-2, with 7 bases lining up with TRBD1. The ends lost 3 bases at V and 2 bases at J; junction bases unmatched: 4. CDR1 is SGHRS and CDR2 is YFSETQ in the germline V gene. The CDR3 sequence is 14 residues long. CDR3 bases: TGCGCCAGCAGCTGGAAGACAGGGAACTATGGCTACACCTTC. As protein: CASSWKTGNYGYTF.

CDR3 DNA: TGTGCCAGTAGAACAGGGCCTAATTCACCCCTCCACTTT. Its translation: CASRTGPNSPLHF. The V call is TRBV19, the J call TRBJ1-6; D is possibly TRBD1 (6 bases). Trimming removed 6 bases from V and 6 bases from J, with 9 bases in between. The germline CDR1 and CDR2 sequences are LNHDA and SQIVND (reference sequence). There are 13 residues in the CDR3.

The chain joins TRBV7-2 to TRBJ1-2; 9 bases match TRBD1. The V and J ends lost 5 bases and 6 bases, in that order; junction bases with no gene match: 7. This CDR3 region has 14 residues. Germline V gene data show CDR1 as SGHTA and CDR2 as FQGNSA. CDR3 protein: CASSRGQGEDGYTF. The CDR3, as DNA: TGTGCCAGCAGCCGGGGACAGGGAGAGGATGGCTACACCTTC.

This chain joins TRBV19 and TRBJ2-2; possibly TRBD2 for D (7 bases). The CDR3 totals 17 residues. Germline V gives CDR1 LNHDA, CDR2 SQIVND (reference sequence). The CDR3 bases are TGTGCAACCTCCGGGGGGCTATTCTCAGGGGACACCGGGGAGCTGTTTTTT. The encoded protein is CATSGGLFSGDTGELFF.

V gene TRBV6-6 combines with J gene TRBJ2-7; a possible D gene is TRBD2 (6 bases). V was trimmed by 2 bases and J by 1 base, leaving 9 bases between them. The CDR3 is 14 amino acids. Germline V gene data show CDR1 as MNHNY and CDR2 as SVGAGI (reference sequence). The CDR3 protein is CASSYGDFSYEQYF. As DNA, the CDR3 is TGTGCCAGCAGTTACGGGGACTTTTCCTACGAGCAGTACTTC.

The V gene is TRBV10-3, the J gene TRBJ2-7; 15 positions agree with TRBD2. The germline CDR1 and CDR2 sequences are ENHRY and SYGVKD. This CDR3 has 18 residues. J lost 2 bases, V lost 4 bases, and 9 bases had no gene match. CDR3 in DNA: TGTGCCATCAGTGGGACTAGCGGGGGGGCATTATCGGCCTACGAGCAGTACTTC. Residues: CAISGTSGGALSAYEQYF.

This clone showed up just once. The rearrangement joins TRBV6-5 to TRBJ1-1; D might be TRBD1 (5 bases). The CDR3 loop spans 14 amino acids. CDR1 and CDR2 from the germline V gene are MNHEY and SVGAGI. The germline V and J ends were trimmed by 6 bases and 1 base, with 12 bases remaining between them. For the CDR3, the DNA is TGTGCCAGCAGCCCATATACAGGGAACACTGAAGCTTTCTTT. It specifies CASSPYTGNTEAFF.

This clone has just a few counts. V is TRBV2 and J is TRBJ2-2; D is uncertain. Between the trimmed V and J ends, which lost 3 bases and 1 base, there was a span of 6 bases. This CDR3 region has 14 residues. The germline V gene has CDR1 SNHLY and CDR2 FYNNEI. In nucleotides, the CDR3 is TGTGCCAGCAGTGACTGGAGGAACACCGGGGAGCTGTTTTTT. Protein product: CASSDWRNTGELFF.

This clone turned up a few times. The rearrangement links TRBV7-6 to TRBJ1-6, with TRBD1 matching 7 bases. The trim removed 3 bases at V and 5 bases at J, leaving 7 bases unmatched. The length of the CDR3 is 16 residues. Germline V CDR1 and CDR2: SGHVS, FNYEAQ. As DNA, the CDR3 is TGTGCCAGCAGCTTGAGTGGGACAGAAAATAATTCACCCCTCCACTTT. Translation: CASSLSGTENNSPLHF.

This chain uses TRBV7-2 with TRBJ2-2, with TRBD2 matching over 9 bases. This CDR3 comprises 16 residues. The V segment lost 8 bases and the J segment 3 bases; nucleotides outside the gene matches: 10. The germline V gene has CDR1 SGHTA and CDR2 FQGNSA. The CDR3 spells CASRVASGAYTGELFF. CDR3 coding DNA: TGTGCCAGCCGGGTGGCTAGCGGGGCCTACACCGGGGAGCTGTTTTTT.

Details on this clone: Other DNA sequences in the sample encode the same CDR3. The chain uses TRBV9 and TRBJ2-3; D remains ambiguous. The CDR3 extends over 15 amino acids. Trimming took off 0 bases at V and 0 bases at J, with 8 bases between the two ends. Germline CDR1 SGDLS, CDR2 YYNGEE. CDR3 amino acids: CASSVGAGSTDTQYF. The DNA for the CDR3 is TGTGCCAGCAGCGTAGGGGCAGGTAGCACAGATACGCAGTATTTT.

V is TRBV3-1 (or the pseudogene TRBV3-2) and J is TRBJ1-3, with D unresolved. The ends were cut back, 1 base at V and 4 bases at J, with 17 bases in the middle. Per germline, CDR1 LGHDT and CDR2 YNNKEL (reference sequence). The CDR3 has 17 amino acids. CDR3 in DNA: TGTGCCAGCAGCCAAGTGTGGAGTCAAACGGGAGGAAACACCATATATTTT. It translates to CASSQVWSQTGGNTIYF.

The chain recombines TRBV4-1 with TRBJ2-7; D is unresolved. The CDR3 runs 12 residues. Trimming took 2 bases from V and 4 from J, leaving 6 bases between them. Germline CDR1 and CDR2: MGHRA and YSYEKL. The CDR3 region is CASSQHSYEQYF. The CDR3 DNA reads TGCGCCAGCAGCCAACACTCTTACGAGCAGTACTTC.

The chain links TRBV7-9 to TRBJ2-1, with TRBD1 as a possible D gene (6 bases). The CDR3 is 16 amino acids. Per the germline V gene, CDR1 is SEHNR and CDR2 is FQNEAQ (reference sequence). Trimming stripped 4 bases from V and 12 bases from J, with 25 bases between. Here the CDR3 reads CASSSLIRDTQGGQFF. The CDR3 DNA follows: TGTGCCAGCAGCTCACTAATACGGGACACCCAAGGAGGGCAGTTCTTC.

This chain uses TRBV3-1 (or the pseudogene TRBV3-2) with TRBJ1-2; the D gene is possibly TRBD1 (6 bases). The V gene lost 4 bases and the J gene lost 2 bases, with 14 bases spanning the gap. This CDR3 has 15 residues. Germline V gene data show CDR1 as LGHDT and CDR2 as YNNKEL (reference sequence). The CDR3 protein is CASSPLGGGNYGYTF. The DNA for the CDR3 is TGTGCCAGCAGCCCCCTGGGAGGGGGGAACTATGGCTACACCTTC.

The chain has TRBV18 and TRBJ2-3, with TRBD2 matching over 10 bases. The CDR3 consists of 16 residues. Germline values: CDR1 KGHSH, CDR2 LQKENI. V was clipped by 3 bases and J by 4 bases; unmatched bases: 7. CDR3 coding DNA: TGTGCCAGCTCACCTTTAGCGGGGGGCCCCGCAGATACGCAGTATTTT. It translates to CASSPLAGGPADTQYF.

This clone was seen only once. This sequence joins TRBV7-3 and TRBJ2-1; 7 bases match TRBD1. V lost 3 bases to trimming and J lost 4 bases; unmatched junction nucleotides: 3. CDR1 and CDR2 from the germline V gene are SGHTA and FQGTGA. There are 14 residues in the CDR3. The CDR3 sequence: CASSFGQAYNEQFF. In DNA, the CDR3 is TGTGCCAGCAGCTTCGGACAGGCTTACAATGAGCAGTTCTTC. Looking up the rest from reference TRBV7-3 and TRBJ2-1 gives the full variable domain: GAGVSQTPSNKVTEKGKYVELRCDPISGHTALYWYRQSLGQGPEFLIYFQGTGAADDSGLPNDRFFAVRPEGSVSTLKIQRTERGDSAVYLCASSFGQAYNEQFFGPGTRLTVL.

The V call is TRBV11-1, the J call TRBJ2-7; the D is unclear. The CDR3 has 15 amino acids. V was pared by 5 bases and J by 1 base, with 15 bases between. Germline values: CDR1 SGHAT, CDR2 FQDESV (reference sequence). CDR3 in amino acids: CASSPRGRSSYEQYF. CDR3 in DNA: TGTGCCAGCAGCCCTCGCGGTAGGTCTTCCTACGAGCAGTACTTC.

The chain combines TRBV9 with TRBJ2-7, with 9 bases identical to TRBD1. This CDR3 comprises 16 residues. V trimming: 0 bases; J trimming: 4 bases; junction bases outside the gene matches: 8. CDR1 and CDR2 (germline): SGDLS, YYNGEE. CDR3 in amino acids: CASSVEAGQGRYEQYF. CDR3 DNA: TGTGCCAGCAGCGTAGAGGCGGGACAGGGTCGGTACGAGCAGTACTTC.

V is TRBV6-1 and J is TRBJ2-3, with D perhaps TRBD2 (7 bases). The V and J ends lost 3 bases and 4 bases respectively, with 17 bases between them. The CDR3 contains 16 residues. CDR1 and CDR2 (germline): MNHNS, SASEGT. The CDR3 DNA is TGTGCCAGCAGTGATGGGTGGGGGGGCCGACCAGATACGCAGTATTTT. Translating it yields CASSDGWGGRPDTQYF.

This chain connects TRBV7-3 to TRBJ2-1; TRBD1 aligns across 9 bases. V trimming: 2 bases; J trimming: 4 bases; junction bases outside the gene matches: 0. CDR1 is SGHTA, CDR2 FQGTGA, per germline. The CDR3 spans 14 residues. In DNA form, the CDR3 reads TGTGCCAGCAGCTTAGGGACAGGGTACAATGAGCAGTTCTTC. Translated, it gives CASSLGTGYNEQFF.

The V and J genes are TRBV19 and TRBJ1-1, with D perhaps TRBD1 (6 bases). The CDR3 is 14 amino acids. V gave up 5 bases and J gave up 5 bases, with 15 bases separating them. Germline assignment: CDR1 LNHDA and CDR2 SQIVND (reference sequence). The DNA for the CDR3 is TGTGCCAGTAGTTTACAGGGCCAGGTGACTGAAGCTTTCTTT. It specifies CASSLQGQVTEAFF. The whole variable domain, remainder taken from reference TRBV19 and TRBJ1-1, is DGGITQSPKYLFRKEGQNVTLSCEQNLNHDAMYWYRQDPGQGLRLIYYSQIVNDFQKGDIAEGYSVSREKKESFPLTVTSAQKNPTAFYLCASSLQGQVTEAFFGQGTRLTVV.

This chain links TRBV6-5 with TRBJ2-1, with a possible D match to TRBD2 (6 bases). The length of the CDR3 is 15 residues. V lost 6 bases and J lost 0, with 12 bases in between. CDR1 is MNHEY, CDR2 SVGAGI, per germline. The CDR3 DNA is TGTGCCAGCAGACGCGGGACGTTCTCCTACAATGAGCAGTTCTTC. It codes for CASRRGTFSYNEQFF.

This chain links TRBV19 with TRBJ2-1, with TRBD2 identical over 14 bases. CDR3 length: 15 residues. With V trimmed by 4 bases and J by 9 bases, 5 bases remained unmatched. Germline V lookup: CDR1 LNHDA, CDR2 SQIVND (reference sequence). CDR3 amino acids: CASSRLAGGPSEQFF. CDR3 bases: TGTGCCAGTAGTAGACTAGCGGGGGGGCCAAGTGAGCAGTTCTTC.

The CDR3 spells CASSQAEGAGETQYF. CDR3 in DNA: TGTGCCAGCAGCCAAGCGGAGGGGGCGGGCGAGACCCAGTACTTC. The J gene is TRBJ2-5, the V gene TRBV6-5; possible D gene TRBD1, 7 bases. Trimming removed 6 bases at V and 5 bases at J, with 19 bases between. The germline V gene encodes CDR1 MNHEY and CDR2 SVGAGI. The CDR3 sequence is 15 residues long.

The rearrangement uses TRBV30 and TRBJ1-5; no definite D call. Per germline, CDR1 GTSNPN and CDR2 SVGIG (reference sequence). The CDR3 has 13 amino acids. V lost 0 bases and J lost 6, with 9 bases in between. CDR3 DNA sequence: TGTGCCTGGAGTGTTCAGGAGGGTCAGCCCCAGCATTTT. This encodes CAWSVQEGQPQHF.

The chain couples TRBV7-2 to TRBJ2-7, with TRBD2 as a possible D gene (5 bases). The CDR3 has 14 residues. Germline values: CDR1 SGHTA, CDR2 FQGNSA. Between the trimmed V and J ends, which lost 6 bases and 2 bases, there was a span of 14 bases. This chain's CDR3 is CASSPEGLTYEQYF. CDR3 DNA sequence: TGTGCCAGCAGTCCAGAGGGCCTAACCTACGAGCAGTACTTC.

V gene TRBV20-1 combines with J gene TRBJ2-7; weak D call: TRBD2 (6 bases). The CDR3 has 12 amino acids. The V gene's germline CDR1 is DFQATT and CDR2 SNEGSKA (reference sequence). V was pared by 3 bases and J by 8 bases, with 14 bases between. Here the CDR3 reads CSASPEGIKQYF. CDR3 bases: TGCAGTGCTAGTCCGGAGGGTATCAAGCAGTACTTC.

The chain combines TRBV5-1 with TRBJ2-3; a weak D match, TRBD2 (5 bases). Trimming left V 4 bases short and J 0 bases short, with 15 bases between. The V gene's germline CDR1 is SGHRS and CDR2 YFSETQ. CDR3 length: 16 amino acids. Written as DNA, the CDR3 is TGCGCCAGCAGCCTAACTGCCGGGATTAGCACAGATACGCAGTATTTT. This encodes CASSLTAGISTDTQYF.

J is TRBJ2-3 and V is TRBV7-9; the D gene is possibly TRBD2 (5 bases). The germline CDR1 and CDR2 sequences are SEHNR and FQNEAQ (reference sequence). The CDR3 covers 11 residues. Trimming shortened V by 4 bases and J by 15 bases, and 14 bases separated the two germline ends. The CDR3 coding sequence is TGTGCCAGCAGCTCCGGGGAGTGGAGATATTTT. It is translated as CASSSGEWRYF.